This T cell receptor (beta chain) was identified in a study of human T cells and chemical hapten exposure. Study in general: Skin of the upper inner arm, about 2 cm by about 2 cm, received 2% DPC for sensitization. Doses of diphenylcyclopropenone went to the patients' scalps weekly throughout the roughly 24-week study.

What the library attached to individual cDNA molecules were unique molecular identifiers. Per the original methods: TCR counts had a median of about 100,000 per sample and spanned about 23,224 to 750,000. TCRdb processed the RACE reads anew with MiXCR; each CDR3 protein has one entry. The V and J calls and clone size are TCRdb's, not the authors'. The sample shows a few hundred thousand distinct CDR3 sequences, around 5.5% of them seen only once. With 5 bases clipped from V and 9 bases from J, the junction kept 8 bases outside the gene matches. Germline CDR1 MNHEY, CDR2 SVGAGI. This CDR3 comprises 14 residues. Time point defined: pre-sensitization, week 0. Treatment of the sample: therapeutic diphenylcyclopropenone sensitization with weekly scalp DPC. This clonotype was recorded a few times.

Sample: whole blood, taken in connection with sensitization to the hapten diphenylcyclopropenone (DPC). The source of this sequence is a woman in her late teens or twenties with alopecia areata. Some clones in this sample may be carry-over from other donors' samples. The gene calls are TRBV6-5 and TRBJ2-5; 11 positions match TRBD2. In DNA, the CDR3 is TGTGCCAGCAGTCGGGGACTAGCGGAGCACCCCCAGTACTTC. Residues: CASSRGLAEHPQYF.